The rows below give T cell receptor beta chains drawn from one sample of a study of T cells after yellow fever vaccination. Each CDR3 protein gets one entry after TCRdb re-called the 5' RACE reads with MiXCR. The sample carries 200,000 to 250,000 distinct CDR3 sequences, approximately 3.2% recorded once. Here the sequenced sample was CD4+ T cells sorted from PBMCs, taken 10 days after the yellow fever booster vaccination. The receptors come from a man aged 18-30 years who received the YFV17D yellow fever vaccine. CDR3s include the opening cysteine and the closing phenylalanine or tryptophan. Each record gives: V gene, J gene, clone size, D gene, CDR3 length, CDR3 DNA, CDR3 protein. A D gene is named only where the DNA matches it firmly. Size values are once, few and many counts, or a class for expanded clones, and some rows have none.

V gene: TRBV12-3/TRBV12-4
J gene: TRBJ2-1
clone size: NA
D gene: NA
CDR3 length: 15
CDR3 DNA: TGTGCCAGCAGCCCCCGGCAGGTTGGGAACAATGAGCAGTTCTTC
CDR3 protein: CASSPRQVGNNEQFF

V gene: TRBV12-3/TRBV12-4
J gene: TRBJ2-7
clone size: NA
D gene: NA
CDR3 length: 14
CDR3 DNA: TGTGCCAGCAGTTTAAGGGATCTCTCCTACGAGCAGTACTTC
CDR3 protein: CASSLRDLSYEQYF

V gene: TRBV5-1
J gene: TRBJ2-1
clone size: many
D gene: TRBD2
CDR3 length: 15
CDR3 DNA: TGCGCCAGCAGCTTCCAGCGGGGGAGCGACAATGAGCAGTTCTTC
CDR3 protein: CASSFQRGSDNEQFF

V gene: TRBV29-1
J gene: TRBJ1-1
clone size: few
D gene: NA
CDR3 length: 11
CDR3 DNA: TGCAGCGTGGGGACAACCCATGAAGCTTTCTTT
CDR3 protein: CSVGTTHEAFF

V gene: TRBV10-3
J gene: TRBJ2-3
clone size: NA
D gene: TRBD1
CDR3 length: 14
CDR3 DNA: TGTGCCATCAGCCGGACAGGGGACACAGATACGCAGTATTTT
CDR3 protein: CAISRTGDTDTQYF

V gene: TRBV6-6
J gene: TRBJ1-5
clone size: many
D gene: NA
CDR3 length: 14
CDR3 DNA: TGTGCCAGCAGGGACGCCCAGGGAGACCAGCCCCAGCATTTT
CDR3 protein: CASRDAQGDQPQHF

V gene: TRBV5-1
J gene: TRBJ2-1
clone size: many
D gene: NA
CDR3 length: 15
CDR3 DNA: TGCGCCAGCAGCTTGGTGGTGGGGGCCAACAATGAGCAGTTCTTC
CDR3 protein: CASSLVVGANNEQFF

V gene: TRBV20-1
J gene: TRBJ1-2
clone size: many
D gene: NA
CDR3 length: 13
CDR3 DNA: TGCAGTGCTAGATCACCCTTAGGCTATGGCTACACCTTC
CDR3 protein: CSARSPLGYGYTF

V gene: TRBV29-1
J gene: TRBJ2-7
clone size: many
D gene: TRBD1
CDR3 length: 14
CDR3 DNA: TGCAGCGTCAAAGGACAGGGAAGGTCCTACGAGCAGTACTTC
CDR3 protein: CSVKGQGRSYEQYF

V gene: TRBV20-1
J gene: TRBJ2-5
clone size: few
D gene: TRBD1
CDR3 length: 15
CDR3 DNA: TGCAGTGCTAGTTTCTCCGGACAGGGACGTTGGACCCAGTACTTC
CDR3 protein: CSASFSGQGRWTQYF

V gene: TRBV5-1
J gene: TRBJ2-1
clone size: many
D gene: TRBD1
CDR3 length: 15
CDR3 DNA: TGCGCCAGCAGCCCGGGACAGGGTTTATACAATGAGCAGTTCTTC
CDR3 protein: CASSPGQGLYNEQFF

V gene: TRBV4-2
J gene: TRBJ2-1
clone size: NA
D gene: TRBD1
CDR3 length: 13
CDR3 DNA: TGTGCCAGCAGCCAATCCGGACAGGGGGATAAGTTCTTC
CDR3 protein: CASSQSGQGDKFF

V gene: TRBV5-1
J gene: TRBJ2-3
clone size: many
D gene: TRBD2
CDR3 length: 15
CDR3 DNA: TGCGCCAGCAGCTTGGGGCGGGGGGGGTCAGATACGCAGTATTTT
CDR3 protein: CASSLGRGGSDTQYF

V gene: TRBV28
J gene: TRBJ1-2
clone size: few
D gene: NA
CDR3 length: 15
CDR3 DNA: TGTGCCAGCAGAGAAGCGGGGGCGACGGACTATGGCTACACCTTC
CDR3 protein: CASREAGATDYGYTF

V gene: TRBV7-2
J gene: TRBJ2-3
clone size: few
D gene: TRBD2
CDR3 length: 15
CDR3 DNA: TGTGCCAGCAGCGTAGCGGGACCAAGCACAGATACGCAGTATTTT
CDR3 protein: CASSVAGPSTDTQYF

V gene: TRBV9
J gene: TRBJ2-2
clone size: many
D gene: TRBD2
CDR3 length: 18
CDR3 DNA: TGTGCCAGCAGCCCACCCGCGGGGGGCCTGGGTCCAGCCGGGGAGCTGTTTTTT
CDR3 protein: CASSPPAGGLGPAGELFF

V gene: TRBV7-2
J gene: TRBJ2-7
clone size: few
D gene: NA
CDR3 length: 14
CDR3 DNA: TGTGCCAGCAGCTTCGGGGCCGTATCCTACGAGCAGTACTTC
CDR3 protein: CASSFGAVSYEQYF

V gene: TRBV6-6
J gene: TRBJ2-1
clone size: few
D gene: TRBD2
CDR3 length: 13
CDR3 DNA: TGTGCCAGCAGTTACCGGGGGGACTTTGAGCAGTTCTTC
CDR3 protein: CASSYRGDFEQFF

V gene: TRBV12-3/TRBV12-4
J gene: TRBJ1-5
clone size: many
D gene: NA
CDR3 length: 13
CDR3 DNA: TGTGCCAGCAGCCCACAGGGCGAACAGCCCCAGCATTTT
CDR3 protein: CASSPQGEQPQHF

V gene: TRBV6-2/TRBV6-3
J gene: TRBJ2-3
clone size: many
D gene: TRBD1
CDR3 length: 16
CDR3 DNA: TGTGCCAGCAGTTCCACCCCGGGACAGACCACAGATACGCAGTATTTT
CDR3 protein: CASSSTPGQTTDTQYF

V gene: TRBV6-5
J gene: TRBJ1-1
clone size: many
D gene: NA
CDR3 length: 16
CDR3 DNA: TGTGCCAGCAGTTACTGGGGGGCGAGCCGGAACACTGAAGCTTTCTTT
CDR3 protein: CASSYWGASRNTEAFF

V gene: TRBV11-2
J gene: TRBJ2-3
clone size: many
D gene: TRBD2
CDR3 length: 14
CDR3 DNA: TGTGCCAGCAGCTTTAGCGGGGGGGTGGCTACGCAGTATTTT
CDR3 protein: CASSFSGGVATQYF

V gene: TRBV6-2/TRBV6-3
J gene: TRBJ2-1
clone size: many
D gene: NA
CDR3 length: 17
CDR3 DNA: TGTGCCAGCAGGGTTAAGACCCCTAGGTCCCCCTACAATGAGCAGTTCTTC
CDR3 protein: CASRVKTPRSPYNEQFF